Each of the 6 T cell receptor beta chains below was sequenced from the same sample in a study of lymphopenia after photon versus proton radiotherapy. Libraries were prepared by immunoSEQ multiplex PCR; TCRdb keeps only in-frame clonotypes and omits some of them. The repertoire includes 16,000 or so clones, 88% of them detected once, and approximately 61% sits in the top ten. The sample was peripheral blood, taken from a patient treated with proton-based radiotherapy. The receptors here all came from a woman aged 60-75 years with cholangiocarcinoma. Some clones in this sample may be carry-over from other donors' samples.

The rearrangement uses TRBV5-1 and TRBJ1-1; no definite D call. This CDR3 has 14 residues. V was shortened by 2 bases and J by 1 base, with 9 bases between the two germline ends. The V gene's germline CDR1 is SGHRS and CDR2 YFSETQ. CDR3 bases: TGCGCCAGCAGCTTCAGGAGACCGAACACTGAAGCTTTCTTT. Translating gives CASSFRRPNTEAFF.

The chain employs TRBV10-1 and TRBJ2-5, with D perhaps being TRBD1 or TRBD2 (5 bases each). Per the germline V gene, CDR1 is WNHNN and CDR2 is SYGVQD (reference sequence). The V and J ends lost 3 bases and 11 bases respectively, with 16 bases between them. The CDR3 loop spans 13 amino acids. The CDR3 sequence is CASSDGSLGEQYF. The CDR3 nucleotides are TGCGCCAGCAGTGATGGGAGTTTAGGGGAGCAGTACTTC.

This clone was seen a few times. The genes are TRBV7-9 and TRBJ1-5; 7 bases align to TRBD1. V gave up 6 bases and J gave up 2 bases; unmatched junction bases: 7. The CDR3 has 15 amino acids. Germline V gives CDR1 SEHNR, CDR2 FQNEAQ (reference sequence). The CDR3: CASSLDRDGNQPQHF. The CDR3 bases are TGTGCCAGCAGTCTCGACAGGGATGGCAATCAGCCCCAGCATTTT. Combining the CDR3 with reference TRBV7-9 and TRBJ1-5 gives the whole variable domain DTGVSQNPRHKITKRGQNVTFRCDPISEHNRLYWYRQTLGQGPEFLTYFQNEAQLEKSRLLSDRFSAERPKGSFSTLEIQRTEQGDSAMYLCASSLDRDGNQPQHFGDGTRLSIL.

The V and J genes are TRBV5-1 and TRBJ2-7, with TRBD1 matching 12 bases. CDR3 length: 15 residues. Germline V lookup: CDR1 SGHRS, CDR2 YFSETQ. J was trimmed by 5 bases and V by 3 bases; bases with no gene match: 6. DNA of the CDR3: TGCGCCAGCAGCTCCGCCGGGACAGGGGGCGACGAGCAGTACTTC. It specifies CASSSAGTGGDEQYF. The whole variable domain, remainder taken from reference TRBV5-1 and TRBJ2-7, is KAGVTQTPRYLIKTRGQQVTLSCSPISGHRSVSWYQQTPGQGLQFLFEYFSETQRNKGNFPGRFSGRQFSNSRSEMNVSTLELGDSALYLCASSSAGTGGDEQYFGPGTRLTVT.

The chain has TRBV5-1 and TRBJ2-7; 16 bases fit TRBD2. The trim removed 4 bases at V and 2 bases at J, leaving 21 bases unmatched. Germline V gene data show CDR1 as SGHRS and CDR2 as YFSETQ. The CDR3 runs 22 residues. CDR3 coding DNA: TGCGCCAGCAGCATAGTCCGGGACATCTTAGGGACTAGCGGGGGGGAACCCTACGAGCAGTACTTC. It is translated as CASSIVRDILGTSGGEPYEQYF.

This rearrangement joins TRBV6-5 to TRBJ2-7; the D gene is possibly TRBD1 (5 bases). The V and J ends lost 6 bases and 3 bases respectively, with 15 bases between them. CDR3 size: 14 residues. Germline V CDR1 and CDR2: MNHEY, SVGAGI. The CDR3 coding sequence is TGTGCCAGCAGGCTGGGGCAGGGAAGCTACGAGCAGTACTTC. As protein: CASRLGQGSYEQYF.